This T cell receptor beta chain was recorded in a study of cytomegalovirus exposure and HLA in healthy donors (dated by TCRdb to the late 2010s). As for the study more broadly: An earlier analysis of 587 of the donors reported about 250 Gb of sequence data and some 120 million unique TCR beta sequences from some 180 million T cells. An early release covering around 630 HLA-typed donors comprised approximately 290 gigabases of sequencing data and 85 million or so unique TCR sequences. Of the approximately 400 genotyped donors, 80% to 90% were placed in the genetic ancestry cluster associated with self-reported Caucasian donors. The study was designed to test whether signatures of past pathogen exposure could be identified by cataloging public T cell receptors. Using immunosequencing, the study profiled T cell repertoires from about 610 subjects and related those repertoires to cytomegalovirus serostatus. Besides the first cohort of approximately 710 subjects, a separate validation cohort made up of 120 different subjects was used. To predict cytomegalovirus infection status, the study combined high-throughput TCR immunosequencing, statistical association of individual TCRs with disease status, and machine learning. A later analysis re-analyzed previously published TCR beta repertoires from 666 donors and added high-resolution HLA genotyping to study TCR occurrence patterns. Rather than using new phenotypic data, the later analysis identified candidate immune exposures from TCR beta sequences and from how often those sequences occurred across donors. An earlier analysis of about 600 of the donors used high-throughput TCR beta sequencing to judge whether each TCR beta V gene segment behaved as functional or pseudogenic. Alongside the repertoire data, information on donor age, sex, ethnicity and CMV serostatus was compiled. A later genetic analysis took genome-wide SNP genotypes for about 55% of the 666 donors and used that subset as a discovery cohort. Every repertoire in the discovery cohort had been generated on one and the same sequencing platform. Both class I and class II loci were covered by HLA typing, at four-digit resolution. The number of typed donors differed by locus: about 620-640 for A, B, C, DRB1 and DQB1; 500 to 550 for DQA1; about 600 for DPA1; and about 470 for DPB1. Four or five DR-DQ haplotypes were handled as single units for association and clustering, since linkage in the cohort was strong. On average, around 200,000 unique TCR beta nucleotide sequences were sequenced per donor among several hundred genotyped donors of the cohort, with roughly 19% of those sequences being non-productive.

The cohort consisted of hundreds of healthy bone marrow donors. All cohort members were sampled while nominally healthy, although unrecorded immune exposures were likely present. The donor tested CMV seropositive, placing the donor among the 289 seropositive members of the cohort. A peripheral blood sample was provided by each donor, and peripheral blood mononuclear cells were used for TCR beta sequencing. The Qiagen DNeasy Blood Extraction Kit was used to extract genomic DNA from the blood cell samples. With respect to this clone: Its antigen has not been determined. Base qualities are missing; no much larger clone stands one base away.

The library came from the immunoSEQ multiplex PCR assay. The multiplex PCR relied on a mix of 60 forward primers for TCR Vbeta segments and 13 reverse primers for TCR Jbeta segments. Amplification of the CDR3 region of rearranged TCR beta genes was performed with a multiplex PCR assay on genomic DNA. The amplified TCR beta libraries were sequenced on the Illumina HiSeq System as 87-base-pair reads. The authors' pipeline ran thus. In a later analysis, around 80 million unique TCR beta chains were counted across the 650 to 750 repertoires, and around 10 million of these chains were shared by at least two donors. Raw reads were error-corrected and collapsed into unique sequences with a nearest-neighbor algorithm that merged closely related sequences to remove PCR and sequencing errors. To assign V, D and J gene segments, CDR3 sequences were aligned to IMGT reference sequences. For a sequence to be retained, at least a six-nucleotide match to both a V gene segment and a J gene segment was required. A rearrangement was called productive if the CDR3 had no stop codons and remained in frame with V and J, and every other rearrangement was called non-productive. CDR3 was defined by IMGT convention, running from the second conserved V-encoded cysteine to the conserved J-encoded phenylalanine. Sequences without an unambiguous match to a single V gene segment were excluded from the earlier analysis of several hundred of the donors. An earlier analysis of roughly 590 of the donors called V segments functional above 56.7% productive rearrangements and segregating when the between-donor standard deviation exceeded 5%. A statistical classification framework was developed to diagnose cytomegalovirus status using the catalog of TCR beta chain sequences. A later analysis assigned V and J genes by comparing TCR nucleotide sequences with IMGT/GENE-DB human TR gene sequences. Using the TCRdist pipeline, a later analysis assigned CDR3 sequences along with most-parsimonious VDJ recombination scenarios. In a later analysis, each TCR beta chain was defined by its CDR3 amino acid sequence together with its V-gene family, and reads without a unique V-gene family were excluded. A later analysis removed several hundred highly shared, low-generation-probability nucleotide sequences to deal with suspected cross-contamination and a sequencing artifact. In a later analysis, a clonal expansion index for each public chain was calculated from normalized within-repertoire ranks of inferred template counts. A later analysis computed generation probabilities with a VDJ recombination model fitted to out-of-frame rearrangements, and checked the results against IGoR. In a later analysis, TCR-TCR, TCR-HLA and TCR-CMV co-occurrence was scored with hypergeometric tests, and a repertoire-size bias correction was applied to TCR pairs. A later analysis estimated false discovery rates by permuting HLA or CMV assignments 20 times. In a later analysis, co-occurring TCRs were grouped using DBSCAN, with TCRdist sequence similarity added in when clustering inside HLA-allele-positive subsets. Repertoires with fewer than 30,000 or more than 120,000 public chains, plus five repertoires with anomalous nucleotide sharing, were excluded from co-occurrence clustering. Here the immuneACCESS table is served through TCRdb, limited to in-frame sequences with V and J called. Missing clones are a known gap in these copies; in checked studies unresolved V genes cover under half, and the rest lacks a known reason. V, J and clone size are taken as reported in that table, and D and trimming were inferred from the DNA itself. The sample includes over 150,000 clones, with 77% observed a single time. The ten top clones hold approximately 7% of the sample.

Broad study findings and their caveats: A further reported finding was that TCR beta sequences accurately predicted the HLA-A and HLA-B alleles for most subjects in the first cohort. Compared with equally common non-associated chains, HLA-associated TCR beta chains in a later analysis were more clonally expanded and had lower generation probabilities. The cohort was sequenced for TCR beta chains only, and without alpha or paired-chain data the features that could be detected were limited. A cluster of highly shared sequence variants was judged likely to be a technical artifact of the sequencing pipeline. Three of the identified cytomegalovirus-associated TCR beta chains were confirmed in vitro to be specific for cytomegalovirus antigens. Assigning TCR associations to individual alleles was difficult when HLA alleles, especially DR and DQ, strongly co-occurred. While some public TCRs were present in many individuals, most TCR sequences turned up only very rarely across donors. According to a later analysis, TCR association rates differed among HLA loci, with DRB1 alleles showing the most associated TCRs and HLA-C alleles showing the fewest. Some IMGT-functional V segments, including TRBV6-2 and TRBV6-3, could not be distinguished by the 87-base-pair reads and were therefore excluded. The study gave a list of 150 to 200 TCR beta chains associated with cytomegalovirus. According to a later genetic analysis, donors in an Asian-associated ancestry cluster had fewer N-insertions in productive TCRs than the roughly 670-donor mean. The earlier analysis of around 600 of the donors excluded roughly 16 rarely observed V segments, including chromosome 9 orphons, because counts were too low. Because HLA typing was unavailable for some donors at each locus, only the typed subset was used in association tests. Correlated functional status among segregating V segments might reflect linkage disequilibrium, but an unknown experimental factor could not be ruled out. The presence/absence analyses assumed that sequencing depth was roughly uniform across donors, and that assumption may not be true. At a false discovery rate of 0.05, a later analysis linked under 20,000 TCR beta sequences to specific HLA alleles. For the cohort, immune exposure information was limited to CMV serostatus. Broadly in line with IMGT annotations, most TCR beta V segments showed up in productive rearrangements about 90% or about 30% of the time in an earlier analysis of a few hundred of the donors. According to a later analysis, most CMV-associated TCR beta chains appeared to be HLA-restricted, and the HLA associations seemed to be driven largely by CMV exposure. The classifier was reported to diagnose cytomegalovirus status with high specificity and sensitivity in both the original and validation cohorts. In a later analysis, several top co-occurrence clusters were reported to appear linked to parvovirus B19, influenza, CMV and Epstein-Barr virus. In a later genetic analysis, a missense DCLRE1C variant was associated with V-gene and J-gene trimming of TCR beta chains, and the association was replicated in an independent cohort. The authors suggested that the approach could potentially be generalized to other disease states and immunological phenotypes.

From V the trimming removes 3 bases and from J it removes 2 bases, while the gene matches leave 4 bases of the junction unaccounted for. From the germline V gene (reference sequence), CDR1 is GTSNPN and CDR2 is SVGIG. Measured from the cysteine to the phenylalanine, the CDR3 is 16 residues long. Here the CDR3 DNA is all that survives: 48 bases in frame from base 1. The TCR sequence derives from a male donor in good health and CMV-seropositive. The chain is encoded by TRBV30 joined to TRBJ1-6; TRBD1 matches 10 bases in the middle. Sequenced sample: PBMCs. Read as DNA, the sequence is TGTGCCTGGAGCGGGACAGGGGACCCCTATAATTCACCCCTCCACTTT. Its coded protein is CAWSGTGDPYNSPLHF.